This TCR beta chain was retrieved from a study of CD8 T cells in ankylosing spondylitis. The CDR3 is 14 residues long. Germline CDR1 reads SGHVS; CDR2 reads FNYEAQ. J lost 5 bases, V lost 2 bases, and 6 bases had no gene match. One entry per CDR3 protein results from TCRdb running MiXCR on the 5' RACE reads. This repertoire shows around 770,000 distinct CDR3 sequences, around 20% found once; its top ten account for under 20%. Study outcomes and limitations: It appeared that ankylosing spondylitis blood was characterized by a TCR beta motif of under ten highly homologous variants.

This clonotype was counted a few times. What it recognizes is unknown. The chain links TRBV7-6 to TRBJ2-7, with TRBD2 matching 7 bases. Source material: blood, either unsorted or a sorted T cell fraction (not recorded which). This sequence was found in a male donor with ankylosing spondylitis. In DNA form, the CDR3 reads TGTGCCAGCAGCTTACGGACTAGTCCCAACGAGCAGTACTTC. Its protein is CASSLRTSPNEQYF.